Described below is a single TCR beta chain sequence and its context. What it binds is not known. This sample was taken from a study of PD-L1 blockade in urothelial cancer. Overall study context: Samples of blood were analyzed 3 weeks (second dose) and 6 weeks after treatment start.

Study outcomes and limitations: TCR clonality was measured in pretreatment peripheral blood. Clonality below the median predicted better survival.

Germline V lookup: CDR1 SGHNT, CDR2 YENEEA. The CDR3 has 14 amino acids. Trimming cost V 3 bases and J 4 bases, with 12 bases left between them. Time point reported: peripheral blood 6 weeks after treatment start. Samples were collected from each patient before treatment and during treatment. Each patient gave between 1 and 8 of them in total. Data came from immunoSEQ multiplex PCR; TCRdb stores just in-frame clones and leaves some out. The sample includes about 30,000 clones, roughly 87% of them seen just once. Specimen: PBMCs, collected around atezolizumab (anti-PD-L1) treatment. The clonotype comes from a man aged 80 or over with urothelial cancer. V gene TRBV11-3 combines with J gene TRBJ2-5, with D perhaps matching TRBD1 (6 bases). CDR3 DNA: TGTGCCAGCAGCTTTTCAGGGGTCGGAGAGACCCAGTACTTC. Amino acids: CASSFSGVGETQYF.